Listed below are T cell receptor beta chains from one sample, sequenced in a study of blood T cell repertoires in COVID-19. Libraries were prepared by immunoSEQ multiplex PCR; TCRdb keeps only in-frame clonotypes and omits some of them. The sample records about 220,000 clones, 83% being singletons. Material: peripheral blood. The receptors derive from a woman aged 40 to 49 with active or convalescent COVID-19. CDR3s include the opening cysteine and the closing phenylalanine or tryptophan. Fields, in order: D gene, J gene, V gene, clone size, CDR3 protein, CDR3 DNA. D genes are given only for firm matches. The size of a clone is reported for some rows only, either as once, few or many, or as a class for expanded clones.

>NA|TRBJ1-2|TRBV5-1|NA
CASSLAGPYGYTF
TGCGCCAGCAGCTTGGCAGGGCCCTATGGCTACACCTTC
>NA|TRBJ1-6|TRBV30|NA
CAWNIWEGNSPLHF
TGTGCCTGGAACATCTGGGAGGGGAATTCACCCCTCCACTTT
>NA|TRBJ1-5|TRBV6-1|NA
CASSEQRHISNQPQHF
TGTGCCAGCAGTGAACAAAGACATATTAGCAATCAGCCCCAGCATTTT
>TRBD2|TRBJ2-5|TRBV9|few
CASSPRHSGGVETQYF
TGTGCCAGCAGCCCCCGGCATAGCGGGGGGGTCGAGACCCAGTACTTC
>NA|TRBJ1-6|TRBV7-3|NA
CASSFRGSYNSPLHF
TGTGCCAGCAGCTTCAGAGGGTCCTATAATTCACCCCTCCACTTT
>TRBD1|TRBJ1-6|TRBV19|NA
CASSDQTGGNNSPLHF
TGTGCCAGTAGTGACCAGACAGGGGGCAATAATTCACCCCTCCACTTT
>TRBD1|TRBJ2-7|TRBV19|NA
CASRTAGQGYEQYF
TGTGCCAGTAGGACCGCGGGACAGGGCTACGAGCAGTACTTC
>NA|TRBJ1-1|TRBV28|NA
CASIQGGGTEAFF
TGTGCCAGCATTCAGGGAGGTGGTACTGAAGCTTTCTTT
>NA|TRBJ1-2|TRBV15|NA
CATSRANRENYGYTF
TGTGCCACCAGCAGAGCCAACAGGGAAAACTATGGCTACACCTTC
>TRBD1|TRBJ2-1|TRBV7-9|NA
CASSSDRGNEQFF
TGTGCCAGCAGCTCGGACAGGGGAAATGAGCAGTTCTTC
>NA|TRBJ1-2|TRBV5-1|NA
CASLASLGSGGYTF
TGCGCCAGCTTGGCCTCTTTAGGGTCGGGAGGCTACACCTTC
>NA|TRBJ1-5|TRBV15|NA
CATSFARQPQHF
TGTGCCACCAGCTTTGCCCGGCAGCCCCAGCATTTT
>NA|TRBJ1-2|TRBV5-1|few
CASSAVRESSHGYTF
TGCGCCAGCAGCGCCGTTCGGGAAAGCTCTCATGGCTACACCTTC
>NA|TRBJ1-2|TRBV7-2|NA
CASSLTGNLERLYGYTF
TGTGCCAGCAGCTTAACAGGCAACCTAGAACGACTCTATGGCTACACCTTC
>TRBD1|TRBJ2-1|TRBV19|NA
CASSIRTGGPLSNEQFF
TGTGCCAGTAGTATTCGGACAGGGGGCCCCTTAAGTAATGAGCAGTTCTTC
>NA|TRBJ2-1|TRBV27|few
CASSPKTGSYNEQFF
TGTGCCAGCAGTCCTAAGACAGGCTCCTACAATGAGCAGTTCTTC
>NA|TRBJ1-1|TRBV7-3|NA
CASSRQSNTEAFF
TGTGCCAGCAGCCGACAGTCTAACACTGAAGCTTTCTTT
>NA|TRBJ1-1|TRBV5-6|NA
CASTKTGLMNTEAFF
TGTGCCAGCACCAAGACAGGCCTAATGAACACTGAAGCTTTCTTT
>NA|TRBJ2-4|TRBV4-3|NA
CASSQDVLAGENIQYF
TGCGCCAGCAGCCAAGATGTGTTAGCAGGGGAAAACATTCAGTACTTC
>NA|TRBJ2-1|TRBV11-3|NA
CASSLGASAWEQFF
TGTGCCAGCAGCTTAGGAGCCTCTGCGTGGGAGCAGTTCTTC
>NA|TRBJ1-1|TRBV5-1|NA
CASSLGSGDTEAFF
TGCGCCAGCAGCTTGGGGTCCGGAGACACTGAAGCTTTCTTT
>TRBD1|TRBJ1-3|TRBV4-2|NA
CASSQVTGGADGNTIYF
TGTGCCAGCAGCCAAGTGACAGGGGGCGCAGATGGAAACACCATATATTTT
>NA|TRBJ1-2|TRBV3-1/TRBV3-2|NA
CASSSRTNSRGPYGYTF
TGTGCCAGCAGCTCCCGGACAAACTCGCGGGGACCTTATGGCTACACCTTC
>TRBD2|TRBJ2-3|TRBV9|NA
CASSVGVGGSADTQYF
TGTGCCAGCAGCGTAGGGGTGGGCGGGAGCGCAGATACGCAGTATTTT
>TRBD1|TRBJ1-2|TRBV4-1|NA
CASSHSRDRGDDGYTF
TGCGCCAGCAGCCATAGCCGGGACAGGGGGGATGATGGCTACACCTTC
>NA|TRBJ1-2|TRBV29-1|NA
CSVGRQDTGYGYTF
TGCAGCGTTGGACGACAGGACACAGGCTATGGCTACACCTTC
>TRBD2|TRBJ2-1|TRBV7-9|NA
CASSLSLAGVGNEQFF
TGTGCCAGCAGCTTATCACTAGCGGGAGTCGGTAATGAGCAGTTCTTC
>TRBD2|TRBJ2-1|TRBV6-6|NA
CASSLGTGNIAGGFHGINEQFF
TGTGCCAGCAGTCTCGGGACAGGCAACATAGCGGGGGGCTTCCATGGGATAAATGAGCAGTTCTTC
>TRBD1|TRBJ1-3|TRBV30|NA
CAWSRMGQGLSGNTIYF
TGTGCCTGGAGCCGGATGGGACAGGGTCTATCTGGAAACACCATATATTTT
>TRBD1|TRBJ1-2|TRBV6-5|NA
CASSWGTGQDYGYTF
TGTGCCAGCAGTTGGGGGACAGGGCAGGACTATGGCTACACCTTC
>TRBD2|TRBJ2-5|TRBV28|once
CASSLAGGRQETQYF
TGTGCCAGCAGTTTAGCGGGAGGGAGGCAAGAGACCCAGTACTTC
>NA|TRBJ2-2|TRBV9|NA
CASSPNSVTNGELFF
TGTGCCAGCAGCCCCAATAGTGTAACGAACGGGGAGCTGTTTTTT
>TRBD2|TRBJ2-5|TRBV6-5|NA
CASATGGAWQETQYF
TGTGCCAGCGCGACCGGGGGGGCGTGGCAAGAGACCCAGTACTTC
>NA|TRBJ2-1|TRBV21-1|NA
CASSKAPTSGRASYNEQFF
TGTGCCAGCAGCAAGGCTCCCACTAGCGGGAGGGCGTCCTACAATGAGCAGTTCTTC
>TRBD1|TRBJ2-3|TRBV7-2|few
CASSWDRAYTDTQYF
TGTGCCAGCAGTTGGGACAGGGCTTACACAGATACGCAGTATTTT
>NA|TRBJ1-2|TRBV30|once
CAWSVNRGIRYTF
TGTGCCTGGAGTGTTAATCGCGGGATTCGCTACACCTTC
>TRBD2|TRBJ2-3|TRBV24-1|NA
CATGSAGLAGGPDTQYF
TGTGCCACCGGTTCCGCGGGACTAGCGGGGGGGCCGGATACGCAGTATTTT
>TRBD1|TRBJ1-5|TRBV27|NA
CASRSQTGMGDQPQHF
TGTGCCAGCAGGTCACAGACAGGGATGGGAGATCAGCCCCAGCATTTT
>NA|TRBJ2-5|TRBV3-1/TRBV3-2|NA
CASSPRQAQETQYF
TGTGCCAGCAGCCCTAGACAGGCTCAAGAGACCCAGTACTTC
>TRBD2|TRBJ2-5|TRBV7-2|NA
CASSSSSGVQETQYF
TGTGCCAGCAGCTCCTCTAGCGGCGTACAAGAGACCCAGTACTTC
>TRBD2|TRBJ2-3|TRBV10-3|once
CAISEEAGGTDTQYF
TGTGCCATCAGTGAAGAAGCGGGGGGCACAGATACGCAGTATTTT
>NA|TRBJ1-1|TRBV6-4|NA
CASSVQENTEAFF
TGTGCCAGCAGCGTACAGGAGAACACTGAAGCTTTCTTT
>NA|TRBJ1-6|TRBV6-5|NA
CASSYSTGGGSPLHF
TGTGCCAGCAGTTACTCGACCGGGGGAGGTTCACCCCTCCACTTT
>TRBD1|TRBJ2-5|TRBV10-2|NA
CASKIRTGGQETQYF
TGCGCCAGCAAGATAAGGACAGGGGGTCAAGAGACCCAGTACTTC
>NA|TRBJ1-2|TRBV5-4|NA
CASSLETRVVGYTF
TGTGCCAGCAGCTTAGAGACGCGGGTGGTTGGCTACACCTTC
>TRBD2|TRBJ2-5|TRBV30|NA
CAWNGAGGKETQYF
TGTGCCTGGAACGGCGCGGGGGGGAAAGAGACCCAGTACTTC
>TRBD1|TRBJ2-7|TRBV19|NA
CASSYLGQGIYEQYF
TGTGCCAGTAGCTACCTGGGACAGGGGATTTACGAGCAGTACTTC
>NA|TRBJ1-1|TRBV18|once
CASSPPGHPNTEAFF
TGTGCCAGCTCACCCCCGGGACACCCGAACACTGAAGCTTTCTTT
>NA|TRBJ1-1|TRBV10-3|once
CAIRVQAFGGTTEAFF
TGTGCCATCAGGGTTCAAGCCTTCGGGGGGACCACTGAAGCTTTCTTT